The 21 T cell receptor beta chains reported below all come from one sample, sequenced in a study of T cells in Graves' hyperthyroidism and ophthalmopathy. RNA transcripts yielded amplified TCR beta CDR3 regions. Carried out on the TCR CDR3, a first-round RT-PCR used the HTBI primer set. One entry per CDR3 protein, called by TCRdb with MiXCR from the multiplex PCR reads. The sample has roughly 130,000 distinct CDR3 sequences; around 20% are singletons. The sample taken for sequencing was blood. The receptors here all came from a woman aged 45-59 years with Graves' hyperthyroidism that later progressed to Graves' ophthalmopathy.

The V gene is TRBV6-5, the J gene TRBJ1-2; 7 nucleotides match TRBD1. The CDR3 is 16 amino acids. The V segment lost 5 bases and the J segment 4 bases; nucleotides outside the gene matches: 13. Germline CDR1 and CDR2: MNHEY and SVGAGI. In DNA form, the CDR3 reads TGTGCCAGCAGTGACCTCGAGGGGGCCTTCAGCTATGGCTACACCTTC. Translated, it gives CASSDLEGAFSYGYTF.

This clonotype showed up just a few times. The rearrangement joins TRBV6-4 to TRBJ1-1; D unresolved. Looked up from germline, CDR1 is MRHNA and CDR2 is SNTAGT. The V and J ends lost 0 bases and 3 bases respectively, with 8 bases between them. The CDR3 contains 14 residues. In DNA form, the CDR3 reads TGTGCCAGCAGTGACTCTCCGGAGGACACTGAAGCTTTCTTT. Translating it yields CASSDSPEDTEAFF.

This clonotype was observed many times. The chain recombines TRBV29-1 with TRBJ1-1; no clear D. The germline V gene encodes CDR1 SQVTM and CDR2 ANQGSEA. This CDR3 spans 11 amino acids. V lost 4 bases and J lost 1, with 4 bases in between. The CDR3 spells CSVGQNTEAFF. The DNA for the CDR3 is TGCAGCGTTGGACAGAACACTGAAGCTTTCTTT.

This clonotype was observed a few times. The V call is TRBV29-1, the J call TRBJ2-2; 8 positions agree with TRBD2. The CDR3 covers 14 residues. V shed 7 bases and J 5 bases; nucleotides not matched to a gene: 9. The germline CDR1 and CDR2 sequences are SQVTM and ANQGSEA. This CDR3 is CSARAGVPTGELFF. The CDR3 nucleotides are TGCAGCGCCCGAGCGGGAGTTCCAACCGGGGAGCTGTTTTTT.

The chain is built from TRBV6-2 or TRBV6-3 and TRBJ1-1; no reliable D call. V gave up 0 bases and J gave up 4 bases, with 12 bases separating them. The CDR3 is 15 amino acids. Germline CDR1 MNHEY, CDR2 SVGEGT. The CDR3 spells CASSYSDPGPTEAFF. CDR3 DNA: TGTGCCAGCAGTTACTCGGATCCTGGTCCCACTGAAGCTTTCTTT.

There are many counts of this clonotype. The V gene is TRBV28, the J gene TRBJ1-1; unclear D gene. The V and J ends lost 6 bases and 0 bases respectively, with 11 bases between them. This CDR3 contains 14 residues. In germline, CDR1 is MDHEN, CDR2 SYDVKM. The CDR3 loop reads CASRGYSVNTEAFF. The CDR3 bases are TGTGCCAGCAGGGGCTATTCAGTGAACACTGAAGCTTTCTTT.

This clonotype was recorded at least ten times. CDR3 in DNA: TGTGCCAGCAGCCCCGACTGGGCGAGAGTATACGAGCAGTACTTC. Encoded protein: CASSPDWARVYEQYF. J is TRBJ2-7 and V is TRBV28; no clear D. The CDR3 sequence is 15 residues long. V lost 6 bases, J lost 4 bases, and 19 bases lay in between. The germline V gene encodes CDR1 MDHEN and CDR2 SYDVKM.

This clonotype has a single count. The genes are TRBV28 and TRBJ2-7, with D uncertain. Deletions cut 1 base from V and 1 base from J, with 14 bases between. The CDR3 has 16 residues. CDR1 is MDHEN and CDR2 is SYDVKM in the germline V gene. The CDR3 coding sequence is TGTGCCAGCAGTTTATTGGGTATTGGGCCTTCCTACGAGCAGTACTTC. It specifies CASSLLGIGPSYEQYF.

This clonotype was observed many times. The rearrangement uses TRBV27 and TRBJ2-1; D perhaps matches TRBD2 (5 bases). Germline CDR1 MNHEY, CDR2 SMNVEV (reference sequence). The CDR3 spans 17 residues. V was trimmed by 3 bases and J by 5 bases, leaving 20 bases between them. This CDR3 is CASSFGFGIAFHNEQFF. DNA for the CDR3: TGTGCCAGCAGTTTTGGGTTCGGGATAGCATTCCACAATGAGCAGTTCTTC.

This clonotype was observed a few times. J is TRBJ1-4 and V is TRBV7-8; TRBD1 matches at 7 bases. Germline CDR1 and CDR2: SGHVS and FQNEAQ. The CDR3 length is 17 residues. V dropped 4 bases and J dropped 8; count of bases not matched to a gene: 16. CDR3 sequence reads: CASSSSPDGQVVEKLFF. The DNA for the CDR3 is TGTGCCAGCAGCTCATCCCCCGACGGACAGGTGGTGGAAAAACTGTTTTTT.

This clonotype has at least ten counts. The V and J genes are TRBV20-1 and TRBJ2-7; 9 bases line up with TRBD1. V shed 7 bases and J 3 bases; nucleotides not matched to a gene: 10. Germline V gives CDR1 DFQATT, CDR2 SNEGSKA (reference sequence). The CDR3 length is 14 residues. The CDR3 here is CSEGPTTGGYEQYF. CDR3 nucleotides: TGCAGTGAAGGGCCTACGACAGGGGGCTACGAGCAGTACTTC.

The J gene is TRBJ2-3, the V gene TRBV28; possibly TRBD2 for D (6 bases). This CDR3 has 14 residues. V lost 7 bases and J 0 bases, leaving 11 bases between the germline ends. Germline V gene lookup returns CDR1 MDHEN and CDR2 SYDVKM. The CDR3: CASTPGTSTDTQYF. The CDR3 DNA sequence: TGTGCCAGCACACCAGGGACTAGCACAGATACGCAGTATTTT.

Worth noting for this clonotype: A much larger clone differs by one base, so this may be a read error. V gene TRBV14 combines with J gene TRBJ2-7; D assignment may be TRBD1 or TRBD2 (5 bases each). Germline V gene lookup returns CDR1 SGHDN and CDR2 FVKESK. The CDR3 runs to 16 residues. Trimming shortened V by 4 bases and J by 0 bases, and 16 bases separated the two germline ends. CDR3 nucleotide sequence: TGTGCCAGCAGCCGAGAGGCCGGGACGGTCTCCTACGAGCAGTACTTC. It specifies CASSREAGTVSYEQYF.

The V and J genes are TRBV2 and TRBJ1-5; the D is unclear. The V gene lost 7 bases and the J gene lost 3 bases, with 7 bases spanning the gap. There are 12 residues in the CDR3. From germline, CDR1 is SNHLY and CDR2 FYNNEI. The CDR3 protein is CASTSDNQPQHF. The DNA for the CDR3 is TGTGCCAGCACGTCAGACAATCAGCCCCAGCATTTT.

In its sample, this clonotype ranks as hyperexpanded. The chain joins TRBV28 to TRBJ2-5; 7 bases line up with TRBD2. Germline trimming cut 1 base from V and 4 bases from J; bases unmatched to any gene: 9. The CDR3 has 16 amino acids. Germline assignment: CDR1 MDHEN and CDR2 SYDVKM. The CDR3 DNA reads TGTGCCAGCAGTTTATTGAGGGGAGGGCCGCGAGAGACCCAGTACTTC. Protein product: CASSLLRGGPRETQYF.

This clonotype was detected ten times or more. The rearrangement joins TRBV7-8 to TRBJ2-3, with unresolved D. Trimming shortened V by 5 bases and J by 2 bases, and 14 bases separated the two germline ends. This CDR3 has 15 residues. Germline values: CDR1 SGHVS, CDR2 FQNEAQ. CDR3 region: CASSALQRATDTQYF. The CDR3, as DNA: TGTGCCAGCAGCGCCCTTCAGCGCGCCACAGATACGCAGTATTTT. Together with reference TRBV7-8 and TRBJ2-3, the CDR3 gives the full variable domain: GAGVSQSPRYKVAKRGQDVALRCDPISGHVSLFWYQQALGQGPEFLTYFQNEAQLDKSGLPSDRFFAERPEGSVSTLKIQRTQQEDSAVYLCASSALQRATDTQYFGPGTRLTVL.

At least ten counts were recorded for this clonotype. The chain recombines TRBV29-1 with TRBJ2-3; TRBD2 matches 7 bases. The CDR3 has 14 amino acids. The germline CDR1 and CDR2 sequences are SQVTM and ANQGSEA. Trimming removed 4 bases from V and 0 bases from J; junction bases left unmatched: 4. The CDR3 region is CSVGAGASTDTQYF. The CDR3 region has the DNA TGCAGCGTTGGGGCGGGAGCGAGCACAGATACGCAGTATTTT.

The chain joins TRBV29-1 to TRBJ2-1; the match to TRBD2 covers 8 bases. The junction had 18 bases not matched to a gene; V was cut back by 7 bases and J by 7 bases. CDR1 and CDR2 from the germline V gene are SQVTM and ANQGSEA. This CDR3 is built from 16 residues. The CDR3 DNA reads as TGCAGCGCCAACCGGCGAGCGGGAGCCAAAGAAAATGAGCAGTTCTTC. Translated, it gives CSANRRAGAKENEQFF.

A few counts support this clonotype. The V call is TRBV9, the J call TRBJ2-7, with a weak D call TRBD2 (6 bases). V was trimmed by 4 bases and J by 7 bases, leaving 24 bases between them. The CDR3 loop spans 16 amino acids. CDR1 is SGDLS and CDR2 is YYNGEE in the germline V gene. Here the CDR3 reads CASSSSPGRQGGEQYF. CDR3 in DNA: TGTGCCAGCAGCTCCTCACCGGGTCGTCAAGGAGGGGAGCAGTACTTC.

This clonotype was counted between two and nine times. This rearrangement joins TRBV5-1 to TRBJ1-1; tentative D call: TRBD1 (6 bases). CDR1 is SGHRS, CDR2 YFSETQ, per germline. CDR3 size: 14 residues. Between the trimmed V and J ends, which lost 3 bases and 1 base, there was a span of 10 bases. CDR3 nucleotides: TGCGCCAGCAGCTCAGGGGCGCGGAACACTGAAGCTTTCTTT. Translated, it gives CASSSGARNTEAFF.

This clonotype has at least ten counts. V usage is TRBV7-9 and J usage is TRBJ1-2; TRBD1 matches 7 bases. Germline V gene sequence: CDR1 SEHNR, CDR2 FQNEAQ (reference sequence). After removal of 7 bases from V and 8 bases from J, the junction contained 13 bases not matched to a gene. CDR3 length: 14 residues. CDR3 sequence: CASIPIDRERGYTF. The CDR3 DNA reads TGTGCCAGCATCCCCATCGACAGGGAGAGGGGCTACACCTTC.